This T cell receptor (beta chain) was sequenced in a study of monozygotic twins with inflammatory bowel disease. General study results and limits: On the inverse Simpson index, IBD patients scored lower for TCRbeta diversity than healthy co-twins. Repertoire similarity was not found to differ between concordant and discordant twins, possibly from limited power.

cDNA encoding TCRalpha and TCRbeta underwent two nested PCRs of approximately 17 and 9 cycles, each of which was followed by bead purification. TCRdb re-called the 5' RACE reads; one entry per CDR3 protein, DNA not given. Its listing shows 160,000 or so distinct CDR3 sequences. CDR1 is LGHNA and CDR2 is YNFKEQ in the germline V gene. The CDR3 loop spans 15 amino acids. To note about this clonotype: What it binds is unknown.

This TCR was sampled from a human donor with ulcerative colitis or Crohn's disease, or a healthy co-twin of an affected twin (not recorded which). Sequenced: blood. The V gene is TRBV4-2, the J gene TRBJ1-1; TCRdb selects TRBD1, and the lack of DNA leaves this call unchecked. The CDR3 loop is CASSLSPPRHTEAFF.